A selection of T cell receptor beta chains follows, all from one sample in a study of patients and donors after allogeneic stem cell transplantation. TCRdb analysed the RT-PCR reads with MiXCR anew, one entry per CDR3 protein. This sample has about a million distinct CDR3 sequences, with more than 15% found just once. The sequencing sample was made of blood, either unsorted or a sorted T cell fraction (not recorded which). All receptors derive from a human donor who was either an allogeneic HSCT recipient or a stem cell or donor lymphocyte infusion donor (not recorded which). It is not recorded whose cells these are; they may come from a transplant donor. Both conserved end residues are part of each CDR3. A D gene is named only where the DNA matches it firmly. For some rows the clone size is stated as once, few or many, or as a class when expanded; others skip it.

>few|TRBJ2-3|TRBV5-1|15|-
TGCGCCAGCAGCACCCGGGACTCCCACCTAGATACGCAGTATTTT
CASSTRDSHLDTQYF
>-|TRBJ1-3|TRBV10-3|16|-
TGTGCCATCAGTGTTAAAGGCGAATTATCTGGAAACACCATATATTTT
CAISVKGELSGNTIYF
>-|TRBJ1-1|TRBV18|12|-
TGTGCCAGCTCACCATTGAGGACTGAAGCTTTCTTT
CASSPLRTEAFF
>few|TRBJ2-7|TRBV6-5|11|-
TGTGCCAGCAGGGGACTCCACGAGCAGTACTTC
CASRGLHEQYF
>-|TRBJ2-7|TRBV4-1|16|TRBD2
TGCGCCAGCAGCTTTCACCTAGCGGGGTCCTCCTACGAGCAGTACTTC
CASSFHLAGSSYEQYF
>-|TRBJ2-7|TRBV7-9|13|TRBD1
TGTGCCAGCAGCGGACAGGTTAGTGACGAGCAGTACTTC
CASSGQVSDEQYF
>few|TRBJ2-7|TRBV3-1|13|-
TGTGCCAGCAAGTGGTCCGTCATGAGTGAGCAGTACTTC
CASKWSVMSEQYF
>few|TRBJ2-5|TRBV27|16|TRBD2
TGTGCCAGCTCCCCCGGGGCTAGCGGGGTACAAGAGACCCAGTACTTC
CASSPGASGVQETQYF
>few|TRBJ1-2|TRBV12-3/TRBV12-4|12|-
TGTGCCAGCAGTTGGGGGTCCCTTGGCTACACCTTC
CASSWGSLGYTF
>many|TRBJ2-2|TRBV20-1|14|-
TGCAGTGCTAGAGAGGGGGGCGCATACGGGGAGCTGTTTTTT
CSAREGGAYGELFF
>-|TRBJ2-1|TRBV30|13|-
TGTGCCTGGAGTCCGGGCTCCTACAATGAGCAGTTCTTC
CAWSPGSYNEQFF
>few|TRBJ2-1|TRBV5-1|15|TRBD2
TGCGCCAGCAGCTTTACTCTAGCGGGGAACAATGAGCAGTTCTTC
CASSFTLAGNNEQFF
>-|TRBJ2-1|TRBV7-2|16|-
TGTGCCAGCAGCTTATCCCATGTGGCGGGGTCGGGTGAGCAGTTCTTC
CASSLSHVAGSGEQFF
>-|TRBJ2-1|TRBV20-1|16|TRBD2
TGCAGTGCGGATCTAGCGGGGGGGCTATCCTACAATGAGCAGTTCTTC
CSADLAGGLSYNEQFF
>few|TRBJ2-3|TRBV9|18|TRBD2
TGTGCCAGCAGCCCGACCAGGGGACTAGCGGGAGGGGAGGATACGCAGTATTTT
CASSPTRGLAGGEDTQYF
>-|TRBJ2-7|TRBV19|15|TRBD2
TGTGCCAGTAGTTTCCTACTAGCGGGAGGGGGCGAGCAGTACTTC
CASSFLLAGGGEQYF
>few|TRBJ2-7|TRBV24-1|18|TRBD2
TGTGCCACCAGTGATGGGACTAGCGGGCGGAAAGACTCCTACGAGCAGTACTTC
CATSDGTSGRKDSYEQYF
>few|TRBJ1-1|TRBV6-1|15|-
TGTGCCAGCAGTCTATCGGGGCAGGCCAGCGCTGAAGCTTTCTTT
CASSLSGQASAEAFF
>-|TRBJ2-7|TRBV29-1|13|-
TGCAGCGTTGAAGGGACAAGGACCTACGAGCAGTACTTC
CSVEGTRTYEQYF
>few|TRBJ2-3|TRBV24-1|17|-
TGTGCCACCAGTGATCCGGCTGTCGGTACTAGCACAGATACGCAGTATTTT
CATSDPAVGTSTDTQYF
>once|TRBJ2-1|TRBV4-1|15|-
TGCGCCAGCAGCCCACTCCCCCGGCGCCGCAATGAGCAGTTCTTC
CASSPLPRRRNEQFF
>-|TRBJ1-6|TRBV4-1|16|TRBD1
TGCGCCAGCAGCCAAGAAGGGACAGCCTTAAATTCACCCCTCCACTTT
CASSQEGTALNSPLHF
>-|TRBJ1-1|TRBV6-2/TRBV6-3|13|-
TGTGCCAGCAGCAACGGACAGCACACTGAAGCTTTCTTT
CASSNGQHTEAFF
>-|TRBJ1-1|TRBV19|17|TRBD1
TGTGCCAGTAGGTACCGGGGACAGGGGGCGCCGGTGACTGAAGCTTTCTTT
CASRYRGQGAPVTEAFF
>-|TRBJ1-1|TRBV7-9|16|TRBD1
TGTGCCAGCAGCAAGGGACAGGGCCTCCTGAACACTGAAGCTTTCTTT
CASSKGQGLLNTEAFF
>-|TRBJ2-7|TRBV12-3/TRBV12-4|15|TRBD1
TGTGCCAGCAGACTCGGGACAGGGCTAGCTTACGAGCAGTACTTC
CASRLGTGLAYEQYF
>-|TRBJ1-1|TRBV4-1|11|-
TGCGCCAGCAGCCAAGATTTTAGGTCTTTCTTT
CASSQDFRSFF
>many|TRBJ2-5|TRBV7-2|14|TRBD2
TGTGCCAGCAGGACGAGGTCGCGGGGGGAGACCCAGTACTTC
CASRTRSRGETQYF
>few|TRBJ1-5|TRBV6-2/TRBV6-3|14|-
TGTGCCAGCAGTCCTCATGGGGGAAATCAGCCCCAGCATTTT
CASSPHGGNQPQHF
>few|TRBJ2-4|TRBV2|14|-
TGTGCCAGCAGAAGGGCAGGGGACAAAAACATTCAGTACTTC
CASRRAGDKNIQYF
>few|TRBJ1-1|TRBV25-1|12|-
TGTGCCAGCAGTGCAGCAAGAGCTGAAGCTTTCTTT
CASSAARAEAFF
>few|TRBJ1-1|TRBV7-6|15|-
TGTGCCAGCAGCTTAGCGGCAGGGTCGAGGACTGAAGCTTTCTTT
CASSLAAGSRTEAFF
>-|TRBJ2-3|TRBV20-1|15|-
TGCAGTGCTAGGGTCGACCAAACCGCCACAGATACGCAGTATTTT
CSARVDQTATDTQYF
>few|TRBJ1-1|TRBV4-2|15|-
TGTGCCAGCAGCCAAGTCGGGGACGGACCAAGGGGAGCTTTCTTT
CASSQVGDGPRGAFF
>-|TRBJ2-1|TRBV18|15|-
TGTGCCAGCTCACCCACGCAGCCTTCCTACAATGAGCAGTTCTTC
CASSPTQPSYNEQFF
>few|TRBJ1-2|TRBV7-2|14|-
TGTGCCAGCACCTTATCCTGGGCCAGCTATGGCTACACCTTC
CASTLSWASYGYTF
>-|TRBJ2-1|TRBV7-3|14|-
TGTGCCAGCAGCTTAACACGACATACCCATGAGCAGTTCTTC
CASSLTRHTHEQFF
>-|TRBJ2-7|TRBV12-3/TRBV12-4|13|-
TGTGCCAGCAGCATCACGGAAAACTACGAGCAGTACTTC
CASSITENYEQYF
>few|TRBJ1-5|TRBV12-3/TRBV12-4|13|-
TGTGCCAGCAGTTTCAGGTACAATCAGCCCCAGCATTTT
CASSFRYNQPQHF